A single T cell receptor (beta chain) is shown here with its context. Its antigen is not known. Measured with immunoSEQ multiplex PCR; TCRdb has only the in-frame clones, and not every one. The table has some 45,000 clones, around 84% seen once; the top ten hold about 2.4%. This sample was included in a study of OX40 agonist ivuxolimab in advanced cancers. Study-wide background: Every 2 weeks, patients received ivuxolimab intravenously, dosed at 0.01 to 10 mg/kg. Study-wide points: Expanded peripheral T cell antigen specificity was not determined.

V lost 2 bases to trimming and J lost 4 bases, with 12 bases between them. This CDR3 has 14 amino acids. CDR1 and CDR2 from the germline V gene are SGHRS and YFSETQ. The TCR was taken from an adult with an advanced solid tumor such as melanoma, head and neck, liver or kidney cancer. The source was CD4+ or CD8+ T cells sorted from blood, collected in a trial of the OX40 agonist ivuxolimab. V and J are TRBV5-1 and TRBJ1-1; D not resolved. The CDR3 region has the DNA TGCGCCAGCAGCTTCCGAACCAAGCTCACTGAAGCTTTCTTT. This sequence encodes CASSFRTKLTEAFF. The whole variable domain, filled in from reference TRBV5-1 and TRBJ1-1, reads KAGVTQTPRYLIKTRGQQVTLSCSPISGHRSVSWYQQTPGQGLQFLFEYFSETQRNKGNFPGRFSGRQFSNSRSEMNVSTLELGDSALYLCASSFRTKLTEAFFGQGTRLTVV.